This entry features one T cell receptor beta chain sequence. Trimming took 3 bases from V and 14 from J; bases not matched to a gene: 6. Per the germline V gene, CDR1 is LNHDA and CDR2 is SQIVND (reference sequence). There are 13 residues in the CDR3. Sequenced by immunoSEQ multiplex PCR; TCRdb stores in-frame clones only, minus some. The sample holds 250,000 or so clones; over 80% are singletons and the top ten take more than 1.5%. The sample is drawn from a study of blood T cell repertoires in COVID-19. The TCR sequence derives from a woman aged 40 to 50 who had recovered from COVID-19. The J gene is TRBJ2-1, the V gene TRBV19; 11 nucleotides align to TRBD2. The sequenced sample was peripheral blood. The CDR3 spells CASSMGETSGEFF. In nucleotides, the CDR3 is TGTGCCAGTAGTATGGGTGAGACTAGCGGGGAGTTCTTC.